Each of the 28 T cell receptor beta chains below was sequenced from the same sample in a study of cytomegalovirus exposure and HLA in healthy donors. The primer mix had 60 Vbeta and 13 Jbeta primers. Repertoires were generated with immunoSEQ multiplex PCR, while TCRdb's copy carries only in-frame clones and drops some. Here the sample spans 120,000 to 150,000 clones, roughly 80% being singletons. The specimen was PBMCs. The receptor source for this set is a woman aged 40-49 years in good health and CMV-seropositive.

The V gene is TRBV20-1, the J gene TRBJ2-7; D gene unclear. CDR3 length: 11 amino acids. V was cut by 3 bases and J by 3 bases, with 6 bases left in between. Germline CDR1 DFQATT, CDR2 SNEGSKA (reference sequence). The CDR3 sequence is CSASNNYEQYF. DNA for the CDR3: TGCAGTGCTAGTAACAACTACGAGCAGTACTTC.

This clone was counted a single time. The CDR3 DNA follows: TGTGCCAGCAGTCCTTACCCTACTTCCCTTACTGAAGCTTTCTTT. The encoded protein is CASSPYPTSLTEAFF. This sequence joins TRBV6-5 and TRBJ1-1; no reliable D call. The CDR3 is 15 amino acids. Trimming removed 5 bases from V and 5 bases from J, with 18 bases in between. Germline-derived CDR1 and CDR2 are MNHEY and SVGAGI.

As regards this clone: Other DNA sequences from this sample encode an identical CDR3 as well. CDR3 sequence reads: CASSETGTGELFF. The CDR3 bases are TGTGCCAGCAGCGAGACAGGGACCGGGGAGCTGTTTTTT. V is TRBV6-4 and J is TRBJ2-2, with 7 bases identical to TRBD1. V trimming: 6 bases; J trimming: 5 bases; junction bases outside the gene matches: 3. The CDR3 is 13 amino acids. The V gene's germline CDR1 is MRHNA and CDR2 SNTAGT.

The CDR3 sequence: CASMYGNDEQFF. CDR3 sequence (DNA): TGTGCCAGCATGTACGGGAATGATGAGCAGTTCTTC. The chain is built from TRBV21-1 and TRBJ2-1; the D call of TRBD2 is as the table states it, not checked on the DNA. TRBV21-1 is labeled a pseudogene. This CDR3 region has 12 residues.

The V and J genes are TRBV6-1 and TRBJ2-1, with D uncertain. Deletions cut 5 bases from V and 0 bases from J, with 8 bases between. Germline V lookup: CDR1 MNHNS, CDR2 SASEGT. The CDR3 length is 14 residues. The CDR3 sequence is CASSRASSYNEQFF. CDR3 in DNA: TGTGCCAGCAGTCGCGCCTCCTCCTACAATGAGCAGTTCTTC.

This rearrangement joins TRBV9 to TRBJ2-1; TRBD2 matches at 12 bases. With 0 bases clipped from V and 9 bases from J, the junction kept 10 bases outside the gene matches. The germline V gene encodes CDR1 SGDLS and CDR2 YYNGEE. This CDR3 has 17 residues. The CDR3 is CASSVGVTSGGTSEQFF. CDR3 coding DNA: TGTGCCAGCAGCGTAGGGGTCACTAGCGGGGGGACCTCTGAGCAGTTCTTC.

In DNA form, the CDR3 reads TGTGCCAGCAGCTTGGGCAGGAGGAACGGCTACACCTTC. It specifies CASSLGRRNGYTF. The chain combines TRBV5-6 with TRBJ1-2; D unresolved. Trimming cost V 0 bases and J 8 bases, with 11 bases left between them. From germline, CDR1 is SGHDT and CDR2 YYEEEE. The CDR3 is 13 amino acids.

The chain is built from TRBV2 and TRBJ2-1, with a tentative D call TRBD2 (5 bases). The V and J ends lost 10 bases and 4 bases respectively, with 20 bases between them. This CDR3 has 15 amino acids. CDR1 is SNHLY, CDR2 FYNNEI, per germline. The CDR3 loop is CATIPDLAPYNEQFF. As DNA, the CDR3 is TGTGCCACCATCCCGGACTTAGCCCCTTACAATGAGCAGTTCTTC. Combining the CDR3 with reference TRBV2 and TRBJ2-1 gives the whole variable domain EPEVTQTPSHQVTQMGQEVILRCVPISNHLYFYWYRQILGQKVEFLVSFYNNEISEKSEIFDDQFSVERPDGSNFTLKIRSTKLEDSAMYFCATIPDLAPYNEQFFGPGTRLTVL.

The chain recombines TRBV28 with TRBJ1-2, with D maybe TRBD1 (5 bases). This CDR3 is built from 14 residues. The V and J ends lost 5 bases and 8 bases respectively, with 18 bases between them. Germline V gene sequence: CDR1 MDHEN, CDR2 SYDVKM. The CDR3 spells CASSTGLSLRGYTF. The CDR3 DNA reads TGTGCCAGCAGTACGGGACTTTCCCTGAGGGGCTACACCTTC.

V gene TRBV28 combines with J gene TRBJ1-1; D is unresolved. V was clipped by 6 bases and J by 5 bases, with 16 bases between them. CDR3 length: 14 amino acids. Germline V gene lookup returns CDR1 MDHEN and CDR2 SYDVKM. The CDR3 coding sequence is TGTGCCAGCAGGGATAGCCGACTGAGGACTGAAGCTTTCTTT. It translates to CASRDSRLRTEAFF. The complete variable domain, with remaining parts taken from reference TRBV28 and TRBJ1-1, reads DVKVTQSSRYLVKRTGEKVFLECVQDMDHENMFWYRQDPGLGLRLIYFSYDVKMKEKGDIPEGYSVSREKKERFSLILESASTNQTSMYLCASRDSRLRTEAFFGQGTRLTVV.

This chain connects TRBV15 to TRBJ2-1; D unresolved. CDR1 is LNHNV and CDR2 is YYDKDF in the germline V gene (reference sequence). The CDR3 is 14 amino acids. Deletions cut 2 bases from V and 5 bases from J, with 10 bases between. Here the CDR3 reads CATSRSLVNNEQFF. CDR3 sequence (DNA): TGTGCCACCAGCAGATCCCTCGTTAACAATGAGCAGTTCTTC.

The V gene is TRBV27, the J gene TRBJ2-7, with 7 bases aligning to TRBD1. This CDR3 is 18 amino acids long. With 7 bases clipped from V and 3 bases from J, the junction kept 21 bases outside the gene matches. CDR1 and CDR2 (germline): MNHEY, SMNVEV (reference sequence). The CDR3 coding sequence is TGTGCCAGCACCCCGGGACAGCCCCACAGTATGCGGAACTACGAGCAGTACTTC. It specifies CASTPGQPHSMRNYEQYF.

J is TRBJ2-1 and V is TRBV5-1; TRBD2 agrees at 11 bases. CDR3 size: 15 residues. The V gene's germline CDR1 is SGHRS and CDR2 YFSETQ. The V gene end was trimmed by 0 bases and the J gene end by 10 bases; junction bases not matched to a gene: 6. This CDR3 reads CASSLGGVAGGEQFF. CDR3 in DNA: TGCGCCAGCAGCTTGGGCGGGGTAGCGGGGGGGGAGCAGTTCTTC.

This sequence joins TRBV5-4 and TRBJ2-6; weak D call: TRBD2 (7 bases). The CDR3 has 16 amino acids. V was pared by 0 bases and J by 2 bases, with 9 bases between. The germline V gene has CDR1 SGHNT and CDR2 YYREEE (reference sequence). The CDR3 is CASSLGGGAGANVLTF. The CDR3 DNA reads TGTGCCAGCAGCTTGGGAGGGGGGGCTGGGGCCAACGTCCTGACTTTC.

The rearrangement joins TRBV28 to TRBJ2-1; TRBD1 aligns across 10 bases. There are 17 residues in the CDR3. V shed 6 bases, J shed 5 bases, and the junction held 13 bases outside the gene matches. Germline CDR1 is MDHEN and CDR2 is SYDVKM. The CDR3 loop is CASSRYPRTGGNNEQFF. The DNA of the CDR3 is TGTGCCAGCAGCCGCTACCCTCGGACAGGGGGGAACAATGAGCAGTTCTTC.

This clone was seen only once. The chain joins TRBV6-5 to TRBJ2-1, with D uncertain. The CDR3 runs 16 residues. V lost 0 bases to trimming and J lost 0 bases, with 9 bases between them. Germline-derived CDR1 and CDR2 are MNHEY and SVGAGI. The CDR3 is CASSYSQVDSYNEQFF. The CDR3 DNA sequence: TGTGCCAGCAGTTACTCTCAGGTGGACTCCTACAATGAGCAGTTCTTC.

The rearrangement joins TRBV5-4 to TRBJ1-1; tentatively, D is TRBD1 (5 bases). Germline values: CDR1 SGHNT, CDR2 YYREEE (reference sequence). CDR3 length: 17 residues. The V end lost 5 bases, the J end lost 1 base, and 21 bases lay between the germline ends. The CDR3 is CASSLTPGRGRNTEAFF. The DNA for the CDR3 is TGTGCCAGCAGTCTGACCCCAGGGAGGGGACGGAACACTGAAGCTTTCTTT. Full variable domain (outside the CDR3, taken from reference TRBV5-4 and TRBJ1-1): ETGVTQSPTHLIKTRGQQVTLRCSSQSGHNTVSWYQQALGQGPQFIFQYYREEENGRGNFPPRFSGLQFPNYSSELNVNALELDDSALYLCASSLTPGRGRNTEAFFGQGTRLTVV.

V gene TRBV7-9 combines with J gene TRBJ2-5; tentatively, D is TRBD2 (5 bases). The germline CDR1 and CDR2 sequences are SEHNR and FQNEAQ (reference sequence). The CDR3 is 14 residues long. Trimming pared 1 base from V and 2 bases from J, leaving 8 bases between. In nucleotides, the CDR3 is TGTGCCAGCAGCTTAGGGGAGTATCAAGAGACCCAGTACTTC. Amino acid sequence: CASSLGEYQETQYF.

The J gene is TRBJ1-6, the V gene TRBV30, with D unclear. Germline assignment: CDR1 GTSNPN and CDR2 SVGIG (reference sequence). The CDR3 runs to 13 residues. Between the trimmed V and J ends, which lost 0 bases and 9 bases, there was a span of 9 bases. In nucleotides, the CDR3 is TGTGCCTGGAGTGTATCGGAGGGTTCACCCCTCCACTTT. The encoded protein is CAWSVSEGSPLHF.

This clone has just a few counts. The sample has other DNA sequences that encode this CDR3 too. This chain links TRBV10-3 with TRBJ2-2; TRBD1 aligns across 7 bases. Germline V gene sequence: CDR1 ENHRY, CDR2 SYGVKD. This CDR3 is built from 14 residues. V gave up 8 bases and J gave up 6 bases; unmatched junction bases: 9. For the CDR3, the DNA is TGTGCCATCCACGCGACAGGGCAGGCCGGGGAGCTGTTTTTT. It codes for CAIHATGQAGELFF.

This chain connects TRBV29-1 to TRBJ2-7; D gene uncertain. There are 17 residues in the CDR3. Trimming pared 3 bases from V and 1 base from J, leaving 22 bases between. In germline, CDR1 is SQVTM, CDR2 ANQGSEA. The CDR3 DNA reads TGCAGCGTTGATTTTCGAGGTGTATCAGATCGATCCTACGAGCAGTACTTC. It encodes CSVDFRGVSDRSYEQYF.

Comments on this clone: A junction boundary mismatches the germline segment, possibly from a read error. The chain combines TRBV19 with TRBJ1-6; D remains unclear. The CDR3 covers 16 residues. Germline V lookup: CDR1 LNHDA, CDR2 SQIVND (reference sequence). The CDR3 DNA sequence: TGTGCCGGTAGTACGACGGGAAGCGTAGGAAATTCACCCCTCCACTTT. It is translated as CAGSTTGSVGNSPLHF.

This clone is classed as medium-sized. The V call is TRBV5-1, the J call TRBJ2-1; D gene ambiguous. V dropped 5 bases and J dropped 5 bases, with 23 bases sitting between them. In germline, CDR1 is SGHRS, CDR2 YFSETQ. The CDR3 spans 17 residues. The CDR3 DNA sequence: TGCGCCAGCAGTGTTGCCCCTGAGTTTCCTTCCAACAATGAGCAGTTCTTC. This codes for CASSVAPEFPSNNEQFF.

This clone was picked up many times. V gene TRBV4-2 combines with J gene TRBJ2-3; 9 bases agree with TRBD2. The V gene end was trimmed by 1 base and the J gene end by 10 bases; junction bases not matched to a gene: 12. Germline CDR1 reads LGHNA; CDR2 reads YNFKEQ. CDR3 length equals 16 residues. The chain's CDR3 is CASSQADSGRGGSQYF. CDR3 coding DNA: TGTGCCAGCAGCCAAGCTGATAGCGGGAGAGGGGGGTCGCAGTATTTT.

In nucleotides, the CDR3 is TGTGCCAGTAGTCGACTAGCGGGAGCCCTCACCGGGGAGCTGTTTTTT. Translated: CASSRLAGALTGELFF. This chain connects TRBV19 to TRBJ2-2; 12 bases map to TRBD2. The CDR3 is 16 residues long. V was clipped by 5 bases and J by 4 bases; unmatched bases: 5. From germline, CDR1 is LNHDA and CDR2 SQIVND (reference sequence).

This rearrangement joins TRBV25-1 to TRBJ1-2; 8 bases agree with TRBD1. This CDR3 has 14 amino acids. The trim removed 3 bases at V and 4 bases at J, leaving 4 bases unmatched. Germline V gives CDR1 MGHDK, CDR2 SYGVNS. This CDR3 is CASSEAGGFYGYTF. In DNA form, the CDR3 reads TGTGCCAGCAGTGAGGCAGGGGGCTTCTATGGCTACACCTTC.

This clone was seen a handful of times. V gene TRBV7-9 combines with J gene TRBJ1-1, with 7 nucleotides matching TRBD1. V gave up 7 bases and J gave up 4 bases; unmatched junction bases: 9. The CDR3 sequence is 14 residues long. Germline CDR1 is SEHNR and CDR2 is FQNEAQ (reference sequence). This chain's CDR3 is CASTLEAGGTEAFF. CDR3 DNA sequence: TGTGCCAGCACCCTTGAAGCAGGGGGCACTGAAGCTTTCTTT.

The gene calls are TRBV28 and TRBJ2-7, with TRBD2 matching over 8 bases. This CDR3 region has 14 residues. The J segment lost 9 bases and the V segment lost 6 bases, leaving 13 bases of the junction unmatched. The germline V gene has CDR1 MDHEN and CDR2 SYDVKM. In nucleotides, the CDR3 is TGTGCCAGCAGCAACGGGGGGGGACTCTTAGCGCAGTACTTC. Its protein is CASSNGGGLLAQYF.